This T cell receptor (beta chain) was sequenced during a study of cytotoxic CD8 clonotypes in ibrutinib-treated CLL. At the level of the study: It was after a median 12 months of treatment, range 6 to 36, that response samples were taken.

The method was immunoSEQ multiplex PCR; TCRdb's version includes in-frame clones alone and lacks a portion of them. The sample holds 200,000 to 250,000 clones; approximately 79% are singletons and the top ten take 10% to 12%. CDR1 WSHSY and CDR2 SAAADI come from the germline V gene. With V trimmed by 6 bases and J by 1 base, 5 bases remained unmatched. The CDR3 totals 15 residues. Study-level points and caveats: Public clonotypes were seen rarely and were contracted or stable on treatment.

Comments on this clone: As yet, its antigen is unknown.

V is TRBV10-2 and J is TRBJ2-3, with 9 nucleotides matching TRBD2. The sequences come from PBMCs, collected after 12 months of ibrutinib treatment. This TCR was recovered from a human donor with chronic lymphocytic leukemia. The CDR3 region has the DNA TGCGCCAGCAGCCGGCGGGAGGGAGGCACAGATACGCAGTATTTT. It specifies CASSRREGGTDTQYF.